The rows below give T cell receptor beta chains drawn from one sample of a study of cytomegalovirus exposure and HLA in healthy donors. Profiled with immunoSEQ multiplex PCR; TCRdb holds only in-frame clones, not every one. The profile covers about 200,000 clones, with around 79% appearing a single time and 1.5% to 2% taken by the ten largest. Specimen: PBMCs. The receptors come from a male donor in good health and CMV-seronegative. Both conserved end residues are part of each CDR3. A D gene is named only where the DNA matches it firmly. Clone size is stated in some rows and not others, as once, few, many or a class when expanded.

CDR3 length	J gene	clone size	D gene	V gene	CDR3 DNA	CDR3 protein
13	TRBJ2-4	-	-	TRBV6-1	TGTGCCAGCAGTCCAGTAGCCAAAAACATTCAGTACTTC	CASSPVAKNIQYF
15	TRBJ1-1	-	-	TRBV6-5	TGTGCCAGCACTCGAAGAAGGGGCTTAAGCACTGAAGCTTTCTTT	CASTRRRGLSTEAFF
11	TRBJ1-3	-	-	TRBV7-9	TGTGCCAGCAGCCGAGAAAACACCATATATTTT	CASSRENTIYF
13	TRBJ2-5	-	TRBD2	TRBV7-2	TGTGCCAGCAGCCTAGCGGGAGGCGAGACCCAGTACTTC	CASSLAGGETQYF
14	TRBJ1-2	-	-	TRBV15	TGTGCCACCAGCAGAGGGAGAATTAACTATGGCTACACCTTC	CATSRGRINYGYTF
13	TRBJ1-1	-	-	TRBV6-5	TGTGCCAGCAGTGAACAGGCGAACACTGAAGCTTTCTTT	CASSEQANTEAFF
14	TRBJ2-7	-	-	TRBV28	TGTGCCAGCAGTTTGCAGGGGATACCCTACGAGCAGTACTTC	CASSLQGIPYEQYF
16	TRBJ2-1	once	-	TRBV6-8	TGTGCCAGCAGCTCGCGTACTACCCCGCGCTACAATGAGCAGTTCTTC	CASSSRTTPRYNEQFF
14	TRBJ2-5	-	TRBD2	TRBV6-5	TGTGCCAGCAGGAAAATGACTAGCAGCGAGACCCAGTACTTC	CASRKMTSSETQYF
16	TRBJ2-7	few	TRBD1	TRBV7-6	TGTGCCAGCAGCTTAGATCTAGGACAGGGTTCCTACGAGCAGTACTTC	CASSLDLGQGSYEQYF
13	TRBJ1-2	once	TRBD1	TRBV29-1	TGCAGCGCGGCGGGGGACAGGGCTAATGGCTACACCTTC	CSAAGDRANGYTF
15	TRBJ2-5	-	-	TRBV7-7	TGTGCCAGCAGCTTAGACTGGACTAACCAAGAGACCCAGTACTTC	CASSLDWTNQETQYF
17	TRBJ2-3	-	TRBD2	TRBV14	TGTGCCAGCAGCCACCGGACTAGCGGGGAAGACACAGATACGCAGTATTTT	CASSHRTSGEDTDTQYF
13	TRBJ1-6	-	TRBD1	TRBV30	TGTGCCTGGTGCAGGGGGGAGAATTCACCCCTCCACTTT	CAWCRGENSPLHF
15	TRBJ2-7	-	TRBD1	TRBV6-1	TGTGCCAGCAGTGTACTCTTGGGACAGAACCACGAGCAGTACTTC	CASSVLLGQNHEQYF
17	TRBJ2-7	-	-	TRBV7-2	TGTGCCAGCAGCTTTCCTGGGATTGGGCGGGAATCCTACGAGCAGTACTTC	CASSFPGIGRESYEQYF
15	TRBJ2-2	-	-	TRBV19	TGTGCCAGTGGGGCCCTGATGGGGTGGCAGGGGGAGCTGTTTTTT	CASGALMGWQGELFF
12	TRBJ1-2	-	TRBD1	TRBV14	TGTGCCAGCAGCCCTAGGACAGGACGCTACACCTTC	CASSPRTGRYTF
14	TRBJ1-1	-	TRBD1	TRBV9	TGTGCCAGCAGCGCGGACAGGGGGAACACTGAAGCTTTCTTT	CASSADRGNTEAFF
15	TRBJ2-7	-	-	TRBV6-7	TGTGCCAGCAGTTACTCGGGGCGCAGCTCCTACGAGCAGTACTTC	CASSYSGRSSYEQYF
16	TRBJ2-3	few	TRBD1	TRBV27	TGTGCCAGCAGCCTTCTTTCCGGACAGGGCACAGATACGCAGTATTTT	CASSLLSGQGTDTQYF
16	TRBJ2-1	-	TRBD1	TRBV6-5	TGTGCCAGCAGTTACAGGGGGCTGGGCTCCTACAATGAGCAGTTCTTC	CASSYRGLGSYNEQFF
12	TRBJ2-5	once	-	TRBV6-6	TGTGCCAGCAGTTCGACATCTGAGACCCAGTACTTC	CASSSTSETQYF
15	TRBJ1-5	-	-	TRBV6-4	TGTGCCAGCAGTCAGAGGGAGGGAAGCAATCAGCCCCAGCATTTT	CASSQREGSNQPQHF
18	TRBJ2-3	-	TRBD2	TRBV4-2	TGTGCCAGCAGCCAACGCCCGGGGGCGGGAGGCGACACAGATACGCAGTATTTT	CASSQRPGAGGDTDTQYF
13	TRBJ2-7	-	-	TRBV27	TGTGCCAGCAGTTTGACAGCCTCCTACGAGCAGTACTTC	CASSLTASYEQYF
13	TRBJ2-4	-	-	TRBV27	TGTGCCAGCAGTTTTTCGGCCAAAAACATTCAGTACTTC	CASSFSAKNIQYF